The 9 T cell receptor beta chains presented below share a single source sample, sequenced in a study of STAT3 mutations in large granular lymphocyte leukemia. The data were produced by immunoSEQ multiplex PCR, yet TCRdb's version contains in-frame clones alone and is incomplete. In the table there are some 13,000 clones, 88% of which are singletons. The antigens for these receptors are not known. Study-wide results and caveats: In T-cell large granular lymphocyte leukemia, about half of patients showed multiple immunodominant subclonotypes.

Sequencing was performed on PBMCs. These receptors came from a human donor with T large granular lymphocyte leukemia. Some clones in this sample may be carry-over from other donors' samples.

This clone was found once. The genes are TRBV29-1 and TRBJ2-7; 7 bases fit TRBD1. The germline V gene encodes CDR1 SQVTM and CDR2 ANQGSEA. J lost 1 base, V lost 7 bases, and 4 bases had no gene match. This CDR3 is built from 12 residues. The CDR3 nucleotides read TGCAGCGCCCGGGACAGTTCCTACGAGCAGTACTTC. Protein: CSARDSSYEQYF.

The V gene is TRBV28, the J gene TRBJ2-4; no clear D gene. Trimming left V 5 bases short and J 10 bases short, with 9 bases between. The V gene's germline CDR1 is MDHEN and CDR2 SYDVKM. The CDR3 extends over 11 amino acids. CDR3 sequence (DNA): TGTGCCAGCAGTAGTAGAGAGATTCAGTACTTC. Amino acids: CASSSREIQYF.

J is TRBJ1-1 and V is TRBV5-1; D is perhaps TRBD1 (5 bases). V lost 4 bases to trimming and J lost 3 bases, with 10 bases between them. The CDR3 consists of 13 residues. In germline, CDR1 is SGHRS, CDR2 YFSETQ. CDR3 sequence: CASSRVGDTEAFF. CDR3 nucleotides: TGCGCCAGCAGCAGGGTAGGGGACACTGAAGCTTTCTTT.

This clone appeared a single time. The chain is built from TRBV10-3 and TRBJ1-6; D is perhaps TRBD1 (6 bases). The CDR3 loop spans 15 amino acids. With 0 bases removed from V and 7 bases from J, the gap between germline ends came to 10 bases. CDR1 ENHRY and CDR2 SYGVKD come from the germline V gene. Here the CDR3 DNA reads TGTGCCATCAGTGAGTCGAACGACAGGAATTCACCCCTCCACTTT. It translates to CAISESNDRNSPLHF.

V usage is TRBV12-5 and J usage is TRBJ1-5; D call uncertain. The CDR3 length is 19 residues. V dropped 2 bases and J dropped 0 bases, with 20 bases sitting between them. Germline V gives CDR1 LGHNT, CDR2 FRNRAP. The CDR3 DNA sequence: TGTGCTAGTGGTTTGCCCCCTTCTCTTGGGAGATATAGCAATCAGCCCCAGCATTTT. This codes for CASGLPPSLGRYSNQPQHF.

The V and J genes are TRBV5-5 and TRBJ1-2; D ambiguous. The CDR3 totals 15 residues. Germline V gives CDR1 SGHKS, CDR2 YYEKEE (reference sequence). The V end lost 2 bases, the J end lost 8 bases, and 19 bases lay between the germline ends. The CDR3 loop reads CASSFALDHSGGYTF. CDR3 DNA sequence: TGTGCCAGCAGCTTCGCCCTCGATCACAGTGGGGGCTACACCTTC.

This clone was found once. The gene calls are TRBV5-1 and TRBJ2-1; D not resolved. CDR1 SGHRS and CDR2 YFSETQ come from the germline V gene. The CDR3 is 12 amino acids. V lost 8 bases and J 5 bases, leaving 11 bases between the germline ends. CDR3 DNA sequence: TGCGCCAGTGCGACCGAGAACAATGAGCAGTTCTTC. Translated, it gives CASATENNEQFF.

V gene TRBV10-1 combines with J gene TRBJ2-3; weak D call: TRBD1 (6 bases). The CDR3 extends over 18 amino acids. V was trimmed by 4 bases and J by 1 base, leaving 21 bases between them. The germline V gene encodes CDR1 WNHNN and CDR2 SYGVQD (reference sequence). The CDR3 region is CASSGLTRQQGRTDTQYF. The CDR3 coding sequence is TGCGCCAGCAGTGGGCTAACAAGACAACAGGGCCGCACAGATACGCAGTATTTT.

With respect to this clone: One end of the junction varies from germline; a read error may be responsible. As DNA, the CDR3 is TGTGCCAGCAGCTTGGTAGGGGACGAACAGTACTTC. Protein sequence: CASSLVGDEQYF. J is TRBJ2-7 and V is TRBV5-6; D possibly uses TRBD1 or TRBD2 (5 bases each). The germline CDR1 and CDR2 sequences are SGHDT and YYEEEE. The CDR3 sequence is 12 residues long.